The 26 T cell receptor beta chains given below trace back to one sample, sequenced in a study of OX40 agonist ivuxolimab in advanced cancers. Data came from immunoSEQ multiplex PCR; TCRdb stores just in-frame clones and leaves some out. The sample has tens of thousands of clones; roughly 77% are singletons. Specimen: CD4+ or CD8+ T cells sorted from blood, collected in a trial of the OX40 agonist ivuxolimab. Receptors were obtained from an adult with an advanced solid tumor such as melanoma, head and neck, liver or kidney cancer.

V gene TRBV6-1 combines with J gene TRBJ2-4; 7 positions agree with TRBD1. CDR3 length: 11 amino acids. Germline assignment: CDR1 MNHNS and CDR2 SASEGT. V gave up 4 bases and J gave up 14 bases; unmatched junction bases: 5. CDR3 in amino acids: CASSGTGWEYF. The CDR3 nucleotides are TGTGCCAGCAGTGGGACAGGTTGGGAGTACTTC.

This clone is a singleton in its sample. The chain employs TRBV18 and TRBJ2-5, with 8 bases that match TRBD2. The CDR3 extends over 14 amino acids. In germline, CDR1 is KGHSH, CDR2 LQKENI. With 5 bases clipped from V and 3 bases from J, the junction kept 5 bases outside the gene matches. The CDR3 protein is CASSGPAGEETQYF. In nucleotides, the CDR3 is TGTGCCAGCTCAGGACCAGCGGGGGAAGAGACCCAGTACTTC.

In its sample, this clone was seen a few times. The chain recombines TRBV2 with TRBJ2-1; the D gene is possibly TRBD1 (6 bases). V lost 3 bases to trimming and J lost 2 bases, with 14 bases between them. CDR1 and CDR2 (germline): SNHLY, FYNNEI. CDR3 length equals 16 residues. The CDR3 is CASSDPGQSPYNEQFF. The CDR3 region has the DNA TGTGCCAGCAGTGATCCCGGACAGAGTCCCTACAATGAGCAGTTCTTC.

The rearrangement uses TRBV5-4 and TRBJ2-3, with 14 bases aligning to TRBD2. CDR3 length equals 16 residues. V lost 0 bases, J lost 8 bases, and 5 bases stayed unmatched. Germline CDR1 and CDR2: SGHNT and YYREEE (reference sequence). The CDR3 DNA sequence: TGTGCCAGCAGCTTGGGACTAGCGGGGGGGATTGGTACGCAGTATTTT. Encoded protein: CASSLGLAGGIGTQYF.

The chain has TRBV30 and TRBJ2-7; TRBD1 matches at 10 bases. The V gene end was trimmed by 2 bases and the J gene end by 2 bases; junction bases not matched to a gene: 9. The CDR3 extends over 16 amino acids. CDR1 and CDR2 from the germline V gene are GTSNPN and SVGIG (reference sequence). The CDR3 region has the DNA TGTGCCTGGAGTTCTCTACGCGGACAGGGGGCCTACGAGCAGTACTTC. Protein sequence: CAWSSLRGQGAYEQYF.

The table lists this clone with a count of one. This chain joins TRBV5-4 and TRBJ1-1; the match to TRBD1 covers 8 bases. The CDR3 length is 14 residues. Germline assignment: CDR1 SGHNT and CDR2 YYREEE (reference sequence). V dropped 3 bases and J dropped 0; count of bases not matched to a gene: 1. As DNA, the CDR3 is TGTGCCAGCAGCTGGACAGGGTTGAACACTGAAGCTTTCTTT. It yields the protein CASSWTGLNTEAFF.

The chain joins TRBV11-2 to TRBJ1-6, with D perhaps matching TRBD1 (5 bases). Germline loops: CDR1 SGHAT, CDR2 FQNNGV. Trimming left V 3 bases short and J 10 bases short, with 10 bases between. The CDR3 extends over 13 amino acids. CDR3 loop: CASSFRAVSPLHF. The CDR3 DNA is TGTGCCAGCAGCTTCAGGGCGGTGTCACCCCTCCACTTT.

There are a few counts of this clone. The CDR3, as DNA: TGCGCCAGCAGCCAAGATCGGGCAGGGCATCAGACTGGCTACACCTTC. It specifies CASSQDRAGHQTGYTF. V gene TRBV4-3 combines with J gene TRBJ1-2, with D possibly being TRBD1 (5 bases). Trimming stripped 0 bases from V and 7 bases from J, with 18 bases between. The CDR3 consists of 16 residues. Looked up from germline, CDR1 is LGHNA and CDR2 is YSLEER.

This clone showed up just once. This sequence joins TRBV5-1 and TRBJ1-2; D perhaps matches TRBD1 (6 bases). Germline V gene lookup returns CDR1 SGHRS and CDR2 YFSETQ. The CDR3 loop spans 15 amino acids. V was shortened by 0 bases and J by 2 bases, with 11 bases between the two germline ends. CDR3 region: CASSLGGRQNYGYTF. The CDR3 region has the DNA TGCGCCAGCAGCTTGGGGGGGCGGCAAAACTATGGCTACACCTTC. The complete variable domain, with remaining parts taken from reference TRBV5-1 and TRBJ1-2, reads KAGVTQTPRYLIKTRGQQVTLSCSPISGHRSVSWYQQTPGQGLQFLFEYFSETQRNKGNFPGRFSGRQFSNSRSEMNVSTLELGDSALYLCASSLGGRQNYGYTFGSGTRLTVV.

With regard to this clone: One end of the junction is discordant with germline, which a read error may explain. DNA of the CDR3: TGTGCCAGCAGCCTTGGGTATGGAGGGGAAAAACTGCTTTTT. Protein: CASSLGYGGEKLLF. The chain links TRBV5-4 to TRBJ1-4; possibly TRBD1 for D (5 bases). The germline V gene has CDR1 SGHNT and CDR2 YYREEE (reference sequence). CDR3 length: 14 residues.

The CDR3 is CASSFQGLTGELFF. In nucleotides, the CDR3 is TGTGCCAGCAGCTTCCAGGGTCTCACCGGGGAGCTGTTTTTT. The chain combines TRBV11-2 with TRBJ2-2; D is possibly TRBD1 (5 bases). Germline CDR1 SGHAT, CDR2 FQNNGV. V lost 3 bases, J lost 4 bases, and 9 bases lay in between. CDR3 length: 14 residues.

In this sample, this clone is medium-sized (0.01 to 0.1%). The chain employs TRBV6-1 and TRBJ2-7, with 7 bases lining up with TRBD1. V was clipped by 5 bases and J by 3 bases; unmatched bases: 10. The CDR3 contains 15 residues. Germline V lookup: CDR1 MNHNS, CDR2 SASEGT. CDR3 loop: CASSSYRDSRYEQYF. The CDR3 DNA reads TGTGCCAGCAGTAGTTACCGGGACAGTCGCTACGAGCAGTACTTC.

This clone was picked up one time. The chain has TRBV7-2 and TRBJ2-7, with 10 bases identical to TRBD1. J gave up 4 bases and V 7 bases, and 10 bases lay outside the gene matches. Germline V gene data show CDR1 as SGHTA and CDR2 as FQGNSA. There are 15 residues in the CDR3. The CDR3 nucleotides are TGTGCCAGCACCTCAGGGGGACAGGGGACATACGAGCAGTACTTC. The encoded protein is CASTSGGQGTYEQYF.

This chain uses TRBV2 with TRBJ1-2, with D tentatively TRBD1 (6 bases). This CDR3 is built from 13 residues. From germline, CDR1 is SNHLY and CDR2 FYNNEI. V lost 1 base, J lost 3 bases, and 6 bases lay in between. The CDR3: CASSEGTDYGYTF. The CDR3 nucleotides read TGTGCCAGCAGTGAAGGGACAGACTATGGCTACACCTTC.

This sequence joins TRBV6-6 and TRBJ2-5; a weak D match, TRBD2 (6 bases). The CDR3 has 13 amino acids. V shed 10 bases and J shed 4 bases, with 16 bases lying between them. Germline lookup yields CDR1 MNHNY and CDR2 SVGAGI (reference sequence). CDR3 DNA: TGTGCCACGGAGGGGTGGGTTTCAGAGACCCAGTACTTC. Translation: CATEGWVSETQYF.

The CDR3 nucleotides are TGTGCCAGCAGCTCCATTAGCGGGAGGGCGGGTAATGAGCAGTTCTTC. This translates into CASSSISGRAGNEQFF. The chain combines TRBV7-2 with TRBJ2-1; 11 nucleotides line up with TRBD2. The CDR3 length is 16 residues. The V gene end was trimmed by 4 bases and the J gene end by 7 bases; junction bases not matched to a gene: 9. Germline CDR1 reads SGHTA; CDR2 reads FQGNSA.

The genes are TRBV28 and TRBJ2-7; 9 nucleotides match TRBD1. The V gene end was trimmed by 6 bases and the J gene end by 1 base; junction bases not matched to a gene: 7. Germline-derived CDR1 and CDR2 are MDHEN and SYDVKM. CDR3 length: 15 amino acids. Written as DNA, the CDR3 is TGTGCCAGCAGCTATTCGACAGGGGGGTCCTACGAGCAGTACTTC. Protein: CASSYSTGGSYEQYF.

To note about this clone: Its ends do not fully match the called genes, so a read error is possible. The chain couples TRBV5-1 to TRBJ1-2; unclear D gene. CDR3 size: 13 residues. Germline CDR1 and CDR2: SGHRS and YFSETQ. CDR3 sequence (DNA): TGCGCCAGCAGCTTACTTCTATCGGGCGGCTCTGCCTTC. It codes for CASSLLLSGGSAF. Drawing the rest from reference TRBV5-1 and TRBJ1-2, the complete variable domain is KAGVTQTPRYLIKTRGQQVTLSCSPISGHRSVSWYQQTPGQGLQFLFEYFSETQRNKGNFPGRFSGRQFSNSRSEMNVSTLELGDSALYLCASSLLLSGGSAFGSGTRLTVV.

The rearrangement uses TRBV11-2 and TRBJ2-7; D not resolved. This CDR3 spans 16 amino acids. Trimming removed 3 bases from V and 5 bases from J, with 20 bases in between. Germline V CDR1 and CDR2: SGHAT, FQNNGV. In DNA, the CDR3 is TGTGCCAGCAGCTTTGGGCAGTCCTTATCTGGGGACGAGCAGTACTTC. Its protein is CASSFGQSLSGDEQYF.

By share, this clone counts as medium-sized. Other DNA sequences of this sample code for an identical CDR3. The chain couples TRBV11-2 to TRBJ2-7, with 12 positions matching TRBD2. The CDR3 covers 16 residues. The V gene end was trimmed by 1 base and the J gene end by 6 bases; junction bases not matched to a gene: 7. The germline CDR1 and CDR2 sequences are SGHAT and FQNNGV. The CDR3 DNA reads TGTGCCAGCAGCTTAGGGGGACTAGCGGGTGGGGGCGAGCAGTACTTC. It is translated as CASSLGGLAGGGEQYF. Based on the CDR3 plus reference TRBV11-2 and TRBJ2-7, the full variable domain is EAGVAQSPRYKIIEKRQSVAFWCNPISGHATLYWYQQILGQGPKLLIQFQNNGVVDDSQLPKDRFSAERLKGVDSTLKIQPAKLEDSAVYLCASSLGGLAGGGEQYFGPGTRLTVT.

This clone was seen once. The chain carries TRBV5-1 and TRBJ2-1, with 10 bases aligning to TRBD2. The CDR3 extends over 15 amino acids. Trimming removed 2 bases from V and 9 bases from J; junction bases left unmatched: 8. Germline V gene sequence: CDR1 SGHRS, CDR2 YFSETQ. CDR3 loop: CASSLAGGREREQFF. CDR3 DNA: TGCGCCAGCAGCTTAGCGGGGGGGCGGGAACGTGAGCAGTTCTTC.

The chain joins TRBV18 to TRBJ2-3, with D tentatively TRBD2 (7 bases). V was cut by 3 bases and J by 4 bases, with 11 bases left in between. This CDR3 has 14 amino acids. Germline values: CDR1 KGHSH, CDR2 LQKENI. The DNA of the CDR3 is TGTGCCAGCTCACCGGCGGGGGCCCCAGATACGCAGTATTTT. Its protein is CASSPAGAPDTQYF.

This chain uses TRBV5-3 with TRBJ2-5; D not resolved. TRBV5-3 is filed as an ORF, its function uncertain. Trimming took 3 bases from V and 4 from J, leaving 13 bases between them. The CDR3 extends over 14 amino acids. Written as DNA, the CDR3 is TGTGCCAGAAGCTGGTTTGACCACCCAGAGACCCAGTACTTC. Encoded protein: CARSWFDHPETQYF.

This rearrangement joins TRBV7-6 to TRBJ2-1; D ambiguous. CDR3 size: 14 residues. V shed 4 bases and J shed 4 bases, with 11 bases lying between them. Germline values: CDR1 SGHVS, CDR2 FNYEAQ. The CDR3 is CASSSTRPYNEQFF. Here the CDR3 DNA reads TGTGCCAGCAGCTCTACGAGGCCTTACAATGAGCAGTTCTTC. The variable domain in full, completed from reference TRBV7-6 and TRBJ2-1, reads GAGVSQSPRYKVTKRGQDVALRCDPISGHVSLYWYRQALGQGPEFLTYFNYEAQQDKSGLPNDRFSAERPEGSISTLTIQRTEQRDSAMYRCASSSTRPYNEQFFGPGTRLTVL.

This clone came up a few times. V usage is TRBV5-1 and J usage is TRBJ1-4; D is perhaps TRBD1 (6 bases). Germline V gene lookup returns CDR1 SGHRS and CDR2 YFSETQ. The CDR3 has 14 amino acids. V lost 2 bases and J 5 bases, leaving 10 bases between the germline ends. The chain's CDR3 is CASSFRDTNEKLFF. The DNA of the CDR3 is TGCGCCAGCAGCTTCCGGGACACGAATGAAAAACTGTTTTTT.

This chain joins TRBV7-9 and TRBJ1-6, with D unclear. The CDR3 is 12 residues long. V was shortened by 3 bases and J by 8 bases, with 5 bases between the two germline ends. The germline gives CDR1 SEHNR, CDR2 FQNEAQ (reference sequence). CDR3 coding DNA: TGTGCCAGCAGCTTCCTGGATTCACCCCTCCACTTT. This gives the protein CASSFLDSPLHF.